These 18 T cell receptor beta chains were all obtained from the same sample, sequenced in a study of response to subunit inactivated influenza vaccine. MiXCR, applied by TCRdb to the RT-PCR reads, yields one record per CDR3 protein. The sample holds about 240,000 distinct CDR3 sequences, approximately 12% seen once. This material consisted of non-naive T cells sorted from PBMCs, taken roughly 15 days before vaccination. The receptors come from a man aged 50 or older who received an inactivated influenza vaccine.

As DNA, the CDR3 is TGCGCCAGCAGCTTGGGTACAGTGCCCACAGATACGCAGTATTTT. It translates to CASSLGTVPTDTQYF. The chain uses TRBV5-1 and TRBJ2-3; D unclear. Germline V gives CDR1 SGHRS, CDR2 YFSETQ. V gave up 0 bases and J gave up 2 bases, with 10 bases separating them. This CDR3 is 15 amino acids long.

The CDR3 DNA reads TGTGCCAGCAGTTCAGGGACTAGCAGCACCGGGGAGCTGTTTTTT. This codes for CASSSGTSSTGELFF. The V call is TRBV7-3, the J call TRBJ2-2; 9 bases align to TRBD2. After removal of 6 bases from V and 4 bases from J, the junction contained 6 bases not matched to a gene. Per germline, CDR1 SGHTA and CDR2 FQGTGA. The CDR3 runs to 15 residues.

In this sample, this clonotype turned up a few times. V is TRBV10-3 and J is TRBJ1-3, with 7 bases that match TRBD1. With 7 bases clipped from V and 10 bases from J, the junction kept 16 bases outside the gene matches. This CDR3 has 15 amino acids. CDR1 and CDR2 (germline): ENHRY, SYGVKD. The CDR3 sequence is CAITQQGRTGGTIYF. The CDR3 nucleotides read TGTGCCATCACCCAACAGGGGCGAACTGGGGGTACCATATATTTT.

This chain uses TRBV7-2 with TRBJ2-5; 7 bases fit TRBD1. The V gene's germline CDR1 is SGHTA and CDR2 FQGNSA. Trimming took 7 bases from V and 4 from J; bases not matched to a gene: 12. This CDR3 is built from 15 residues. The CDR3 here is CASKPQQGSRETQYF. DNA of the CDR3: TGTGCCAGCAAGCCCCAACAGGGGTCTCGAGAGACCCAGTACTTC.

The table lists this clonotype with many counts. The CDR3 DNA reads as TGTGCCAGCAGTTTCCGGGATCAGCCCCAGCATTTT. This gives the protein CASSFRDQPQHF. V is TRBV28 and J is TRBJ1-5, with no clear D. V was pared by 3 bases and J by 5 bases, with 5 bases between. This CDR3 comprises 12 residues. The germline gives CDR1 MDHEN, CDR2 SYDVKM.

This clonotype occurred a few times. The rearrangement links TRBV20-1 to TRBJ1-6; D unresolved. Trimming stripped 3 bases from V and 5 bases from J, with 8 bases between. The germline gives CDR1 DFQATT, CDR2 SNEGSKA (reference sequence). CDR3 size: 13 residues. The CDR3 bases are TGCAGTGCTAGGGGAGTGAATAATTCACCCCTCCACTTT. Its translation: CSARGVNNSPLHF.

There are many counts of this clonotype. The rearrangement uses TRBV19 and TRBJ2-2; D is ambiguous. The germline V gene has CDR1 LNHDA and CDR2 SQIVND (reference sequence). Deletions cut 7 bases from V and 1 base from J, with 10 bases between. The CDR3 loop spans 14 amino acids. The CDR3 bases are TGTGCCAGTAAGTTACAGATGAACACCGGGGAGCTGTTTTTT. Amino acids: CASKLQMNTGELFF.

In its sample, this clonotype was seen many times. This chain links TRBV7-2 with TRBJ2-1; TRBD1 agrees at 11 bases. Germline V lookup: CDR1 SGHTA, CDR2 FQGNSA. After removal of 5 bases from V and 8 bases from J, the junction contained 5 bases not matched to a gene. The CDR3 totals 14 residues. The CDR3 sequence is CASSPDRGLYEQFF. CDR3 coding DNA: TGTGCCAGCAGCCCGGACAGGGGGCTCTATGAGCAGTTCTTC.

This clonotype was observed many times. The CDR3: CASRLSSGGYTF. CDR3 nucleotide sequence: TGTGCCAGCAGGTTATCCTCCGGTGGCTACACCTTC. The rearrangement joins TRBV7-9 to TRBJ1-2; D uncertain. Germline assignment: CDR1 SEHNR and CDR2 FQNEAQ (reference sequence). The CDR3 is made up of 12 amino acids. The ends were cut back, 6 bases at V and 7 bases at J, with 12 bases in the middle.

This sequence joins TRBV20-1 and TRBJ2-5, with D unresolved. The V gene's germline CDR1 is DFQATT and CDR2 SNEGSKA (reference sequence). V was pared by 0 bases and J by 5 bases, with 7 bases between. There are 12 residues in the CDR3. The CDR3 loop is CSARDHLETQYF. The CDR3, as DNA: TGCAGTGCTAGAGATCACTTGGAGACCCAGTACTTC.

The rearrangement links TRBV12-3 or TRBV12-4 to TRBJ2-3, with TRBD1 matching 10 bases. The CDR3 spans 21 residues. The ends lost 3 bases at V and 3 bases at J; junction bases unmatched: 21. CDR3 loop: CASSFATGQGLLGGGTDTQYF. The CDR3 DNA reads TGTGCCAGCAGTTTCGCCACGGGACAGGGGCTTCTAGGTGGTGGGACAGATACGCAGTATTTT.

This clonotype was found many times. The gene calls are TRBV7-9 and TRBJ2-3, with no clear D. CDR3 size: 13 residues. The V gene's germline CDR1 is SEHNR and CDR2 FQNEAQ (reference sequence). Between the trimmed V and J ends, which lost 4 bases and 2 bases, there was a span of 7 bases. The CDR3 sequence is CASSSTYTDTQYF. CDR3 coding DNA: TGTGCCAGCAGCTCGACCTACACAGATACGCAGTATTTT.

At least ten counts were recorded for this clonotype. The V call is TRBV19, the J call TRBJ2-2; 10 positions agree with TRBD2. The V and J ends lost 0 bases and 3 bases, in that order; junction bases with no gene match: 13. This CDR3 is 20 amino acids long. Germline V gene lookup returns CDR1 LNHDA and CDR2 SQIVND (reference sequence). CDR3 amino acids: CASSIDLWASGSEHTGELFF. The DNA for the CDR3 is TGTGCCAGTAGTATAGATCTGTGGGCTAGCGGGAGTGAGCACACCGGGGAGCTGTTTTTT.

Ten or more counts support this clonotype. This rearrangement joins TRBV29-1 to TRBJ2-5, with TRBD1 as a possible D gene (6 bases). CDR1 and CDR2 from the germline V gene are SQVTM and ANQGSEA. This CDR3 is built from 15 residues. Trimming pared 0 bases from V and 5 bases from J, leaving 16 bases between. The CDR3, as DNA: TGCAGCGTTGAAGATCTTGACTCAAGGGGGGAGACCCAGTACTTC. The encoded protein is CSVEDLDSRGETQYF.

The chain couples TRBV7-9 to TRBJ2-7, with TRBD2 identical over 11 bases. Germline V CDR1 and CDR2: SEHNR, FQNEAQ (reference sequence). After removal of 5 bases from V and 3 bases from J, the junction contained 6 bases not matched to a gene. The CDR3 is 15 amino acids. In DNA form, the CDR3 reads TGTGCCAGCAGCGCCCCTGGACTAGCGGGCTACGAGCAGTACTTC. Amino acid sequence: CASSAPGLAGYEQYF.

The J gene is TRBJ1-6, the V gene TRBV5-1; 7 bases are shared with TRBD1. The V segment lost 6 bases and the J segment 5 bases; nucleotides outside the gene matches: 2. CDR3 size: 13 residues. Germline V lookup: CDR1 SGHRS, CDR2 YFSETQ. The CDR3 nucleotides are TGCGCCAGCAAGGGGGCGGATAATTCACCCCTCCACTTT. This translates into CASKGADNSPLHF. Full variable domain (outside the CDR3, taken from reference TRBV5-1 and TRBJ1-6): KAGVTQTPRYLIKTRGQQVTLSCSPISGHRSVSWYQQTPGQGLQFLFEYFSETQRNKGNFPGRFSGRQFSNSRSEMNVSTLELGDSALYLCASKGADNSPLHFGNGTRLTVT.

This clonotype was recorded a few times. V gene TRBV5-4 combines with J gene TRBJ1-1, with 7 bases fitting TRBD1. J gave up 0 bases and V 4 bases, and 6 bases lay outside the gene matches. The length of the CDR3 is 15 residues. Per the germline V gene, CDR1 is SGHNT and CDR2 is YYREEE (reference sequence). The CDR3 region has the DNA TGTGCCAGCAGCCGGGACAGCTCCATGAACACTGAAGCTTTCTTT. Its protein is CASSRDSSMNTEAFF.

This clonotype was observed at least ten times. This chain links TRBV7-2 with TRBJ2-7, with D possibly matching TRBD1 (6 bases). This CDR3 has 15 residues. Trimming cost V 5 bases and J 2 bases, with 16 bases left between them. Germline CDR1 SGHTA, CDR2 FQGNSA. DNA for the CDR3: TGTGCCAGCAGCATATCAGGGGACCCGGCCTACGAGCAGTACTTC. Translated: CASSISGDPAYEQYF.